The clone carrying this TCR beta chain was found once. The time point here: pretreatment peripheral blood. TCRdb's table, derived via immunoSEQ multiplex PCR, lists solely in-frame clones and lacks some. The sample carries around 100,000 clones, around 87% recorded once. This entry is derived from a study of PD-L1 blockade in urothelial cancer. V gave up 8 bases and J gave up 2 bases, with 13 bases separating them. The CDR3 covers 14 residues. Per germline, CDR1 MNHEY and CDR2 SMNVEV (reference sequence). The rearrangement links TRBV27 to TRBJ1-5; D call uncertain. The sample was PBMCs, taken around atezolizumab (anti-PD-L1) treatment. This clonotype was sampled from a man aged 55 to 70 with urothelial cancer. Here the CDR3 DNA reads TGTGCCAGCTCCCCGGCTGCGGGCAATCAGCCCCAGCATTTT. Its protein product is CASSPAAGNQPQHF.